These 9 T cell receptor beta chains were sequenced from one sample in a study of cytomegalovirus exposure and HLA in healthy donors. The PCR ran on 60 Vbeta and 13 Jbeta primers. Repertoires were generated with immunoSEQ multiplex PCR, while TCRdb's copy carries only in-frame clones and drops some. Found here are 150,000 to 200,000 clones, about 81% of them singletons; the top ten hold roughly 2%. The specimen was PBMCs. These TCRs come from a woman between 18 and 30 years old in good health and CMV-seropositive.

The chain links TRBV2 to TRBJ2-7, with D perhaps matching TRBD2 (5 bases). From germline, CDR1 is SNHLY and CDR2 FYNNEI. V was pared by 6 bases and J by 2 bases, with 17 bases between. This CDR3 contains 15 residues. The CDR3, as DNA: TGTGCCAGCAGCGACTTTCGGGGAAGTACCTACGAGCAGTACGTC. It translates to CASSDFRGSTYEQYV.

CDR3 nucleotide sequence: TGTGCCAGCAGCTTAGACTTCAATCAGCCCCAGCATTTT. It codes for CASSLDFNQPQHF. The V call is TRBV7-6, the J call TRBJ1-5; unclear D gene. The germline CDR1 and CDR2 sequences are SGHVS and FNYEAQ. This CDR3 region has 13 residues. With 1 base removed from V and 3 bases from J, the gap between germline ends came to 4 bases.

This chain links TRBV6-1 with TRBJ1-2; no firm D call. Germline CDR1 and CDR2: MNHNS and SASEGT. Trimming left V 5 bases short and J 0 bases short, with 10 bases between. The CDR3 length is 14 residues. CDR3 sequence reads: CASSFELANYGYTF. Here the CDR3 DNA reads TGTGCCAGCAGTTTTGAGTTGGCTAACTATGGCTACACCTTC.

V is TRBV21-1 and J is TRBJ2-7; the table names TRBD1, a call not compared with the DNA. TRBV21-1 is classified as a pseudogene. This CDR3 has 16 residues. The CDR3: CASPEGTGVLSYEQYV. Here the CDR3 DNA reads TGTGCCAGCCCAGAGGGGACAGGGGTTTTGTCCTACGAGCAGTACGTC.

V gene TRBV7-9 combines with J gene TRBJ1-6, with 7 bases that match TRBD1. V shed 5 bases and J 6 bases; nucleotides not matched to a gene: 7. The length of the CDR3 is 15 residues. Per the germline V gene, CDR1 is SEHNR and CDR2 is FQNEAQ (reference sequence). CDR3 amino acids: CASSPKGARNSPLHF. CDR3 nucleotides: TGTGCCAGCAGCCCAAAGGGGGCGCGTAATTCACCCCTCCACTTT.

This clone was recorded once. The V call is TRBV6-5, the J call TRBJ2-5, with no clear D. V was cut by 5 bases and J by 0 bases, with 4 bases left in between. Per germline, CDR1 MNHEY and CDR2 SVGAGI. The CDR3 sequence is 12 residues long. CDR3 sequence: CASSQNQETQYF. The CDR3 nucleotides are TGTGCCAGCAGTCAGAACCAAGAGACCCAGTACTTC.

The gene calls are TRBV4-1 and TRBJ2-5; a possible D gene is TRBD1 (5 bases). The CDR3 consists of 14 residues. V was shortened by 0 bases and J by 3 bases, with 8 bases between the two germline ends. Germline CDR1 reads MGHRA; CDR2 reads YSYEKL. The CDR3 spells CASSQEGRKETQYF. CDR3 DNA: TGCGCCAGCAGCCAAGAGGGGCGGAAAGAGACCCAGTACTTC.

The chain's CDR3 is CASRDTGGPDTQYF. Here the CDR3 DNA reads TGTGCCAGCAGGGATACGGGGGGGCCAGATACGCAGTATTTT. This chain uses TRBV7-9 with TRBJ2-3; 8 nucleotides match TRBD2. The CDR3 is made up of 14 amino acids. V was clipped by 6 bases and J by 4 bases; unmatched bases: 6. Germline assignment: CDR1 SEHNR and CDR2 FQNEAQ (reference sequence).

V usage is TRBV6-5 and J usage is TRBJ2-2; D is possibly TRBD1 (6 bases). The length of the CDR3 is 16 residues. Trimming took off 2 bases at V and 1 base at J, with 11 bases between the two ends. Germline V gene data show CDR1 as MNHEY and CDR2 as SVGAGI. CDR3 sequence (DNA): TGTGCCAGCAGTTACACCTGGACAGTGAACACCGGGGAGCTGTTTTTT. As protein: CASSYTWTVNTGELFF.